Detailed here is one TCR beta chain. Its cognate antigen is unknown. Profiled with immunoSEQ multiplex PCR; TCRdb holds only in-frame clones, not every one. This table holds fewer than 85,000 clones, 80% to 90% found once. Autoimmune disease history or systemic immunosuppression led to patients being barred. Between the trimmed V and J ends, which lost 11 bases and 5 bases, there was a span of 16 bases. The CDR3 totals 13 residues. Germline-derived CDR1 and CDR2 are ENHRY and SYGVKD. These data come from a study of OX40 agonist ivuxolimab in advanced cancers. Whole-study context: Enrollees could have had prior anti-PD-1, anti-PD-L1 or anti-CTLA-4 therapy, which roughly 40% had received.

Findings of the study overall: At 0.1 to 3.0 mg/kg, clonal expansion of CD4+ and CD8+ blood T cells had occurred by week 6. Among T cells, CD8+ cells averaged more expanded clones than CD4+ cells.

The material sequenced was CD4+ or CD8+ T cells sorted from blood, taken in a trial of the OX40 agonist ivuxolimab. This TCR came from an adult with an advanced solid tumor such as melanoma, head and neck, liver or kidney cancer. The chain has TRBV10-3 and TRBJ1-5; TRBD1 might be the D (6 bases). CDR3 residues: CAAAPGVDQPQHF. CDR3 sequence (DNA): TGTGCCGCGGCCCCAGGGGTCGATCAGCCCCAGCATTTT.